The rows below give T cell receptor beta chains drawn from one sample of a study of cytotoxic CD8 clonotypes in ibrutinib-treated CLL. TCRdb keeps only in-frame clones here, not all; method: immunoSEQ multiplex PCR. The table shows about 160,000 clones, with around 80% occurring only once. Sample: PBMCs, taken after 24 months of ibrutinib treatment. Receptors were obtained from a human donor with chronic lymphocytic leukemia. Each CDR3 is given with its conserved first and last residue. Each record gives: clone size, J gene, D gene, V gene, CDR3 protein, CDR3 DNA. D genes are given only for firm matches. The size entry is marked missing in some rows and otherwise reads once, few, many or a size class.

clone_size: NA
j_call: TRBJ2-1
d_call: NA
v_call: TRBV9
cdr3_aa: CASSLWTGGGDEQFF
cdr3_nt: TGTGCCAGCAGCCTCTGGACCGGCGGCGGCGATGAGCAGTTCTTC

clone_size: NA
j_call: TRBJ1-2
d_call: NA
v_call: TRBV5-1
cdr3_aa: CASTLYQSQATSNYGYTF
cdr3_nt: TGCGCCAGCACCCTATATCAATCGCAGGCAACCTCTAACTATGGCTACACCTTC

clone_size: few
j_call: TRBJ1-5
d_call: NA
v_call: TRBV7-2
cdr3_aa: CASSSEGRPQHF
cdr3_nt: TGTGCCAGCAGCTCGGAGGGGAGGCCCCAGCATTTT

clone_size: NA
j_call: TRBJ1-3
d_call: NA
v_call: TRBV27
cdr3_aa: CASTMRVGLGNTIYF
cdr3_nt: TGTGCCAGCACCATGAGAGTGGGTCTTGGAAACACCATATATTTT

clone_size: NA
j_call: TRBJ2-7
d_call: TRBD2
v_call: TRBV19
cdr3_aa: CASSARTSGRTYEQYF
cdr3_nt: TGTGCCAGTAGTGCGAGGACTAGCGGGAGGACCTACGAGCAGTACTTC

clone_size: NA
j_call: TRBJ1-2
d_call: NA
v_call: TRBV2
cdr3_aa: CASGRAGRGYTF
cdr3_nt: TGTGCCAGCGGGAGGGCAGGGCGGGGCTACACCTTC

clone_size: NA
j_call: TRBJ2-2
d_call: TRBD1
v_call: TRBV19
cdr3_aa: CASSLGTGTWTRTGELFF
cdr3_nt: TGTGCCAGTAGTCTGGGGACAGGGACTTGGACGAGGACCGGGGAGCTGTTTTTT

clone_size: NA
j_call: TRBJ2-7
d_call: NA
v_call: TRBV28
cdr3_aa: CASSVIGAWQYF
cdr3_nt: TGTGCCAGCAGCGTTATCGGGGCTTGGCAGTACTTC

clone_size: NA
j_call: TRBJ2-1
d_call: TRBD2
v_call: TRBV7-2
cdr3_aa: CASSQPGLVPNEQFF
cdr3_nt: TGTGCCAGCAGCCAACCGGGACTAGTACCTAACGAGCAGTTCTTC

clone_size: NA
j_call: TRBJ1-1
d_call: NA
v_call: TRBV18
cdr3_aa: CASLEKLNTEAFF
cdr3_nt: TGTGCCAGTCTCGAGAAACTGAACACTGAAGCTTTCTTT

clone_size: NA
j_call: TRBJ2-5
d_call: NA
v_call: TRBV16
cdr3_aa: CASSQRNQETQYF
cdr3_nt: TGTGCCAGCAGCCAACGGAACCAAGAGACCCAGTACTTC

clone_size: NA
j_call: TRBJ2-7
d_call: NA
v_call: TRBV18
cdr3_aa: CASSQTDGGHEQYF
cdr3_nt: TGTGCCAGCTCGCAGACTGACGGTGGGCACGAGCAGTACTTC

clone_size: NA
j_call: TRBJ2-1
d_call: NA
v_call: TRBV4-3
cdr3_aa: CASSHTTIRGISYNEQFF
cdr3_nt: TGCGCCAGCAGCCACACTACAATCAGGGGAATATCCTACAATGAGCAGTTCTTC

clone_size: NA
j_call: TRBJ2-4
d_call: TRBD2
v_call: TRBV4-1
cdr3_aa: CASSQEGSGSILWAKNIQYF
cdr3_nt: TGCGCCAGCAGCCAAGAGGGTAGCGGGAGTATTTTATGGGCCAAAAACATTCAGTACTTC

clone_size: once
j_call: TRBJ1-5
d_call: NA
v_call: TRBV29-1
cdr3_aa: CSVLDGNNQPQHF
cdr3_nt: TGCAGCGTCCTTGACGGAAACAATCAGCCCCAGCATTTT

clone_size: NA
j_call: TRBJ2-2
d_call: NA
v_call: TRBV27
cdr3_aa: CASSQTNTGELFF
cdr3_nt: TGTGCCAGCAGTCAGACGAACACCGGGGAGCTGTTTTTT

clone_size: NA
j_call: TRBJ1-1
d_call: NA
v_call: TRBV7-2
cdr3_aa: CASSLLGRGTEAFF
cdr3_nt: TGTGCCAGCAGCTTACTGGGACGCGGCACTGAAGCTTTCTTT

clone_size: NA
j_call: TRBJ2-1
d_call: TRBD2
v_call: TRBV6-4
cdr3_aa: CASTPWTSGGNNEQFF
cdr3_nt: TGTGCCAGCACACCCTGGACTAGCGGGGGGAACAATGAGCAGTTCTTC

clone_size: few
j_call: TRBJ1-1
d_call: TRBD1
v_call: TRBV28
cdr3_aa: CASSSPGRGRSEAFF
cdr3_nt: TGTGCCAGCAGTTCTCCGGGCAGGGGGCGAAGTGAAGCTTTCTTT

clone_size: NA
j_call: TRBJ2-7
d_call: TRBD1
v_call: TRBV9
cdr3_aa: CASSVATGGLYEQYF
cdr3_nt: TGTGCCAGCAGCGTAGCAACAGGGGGCCTCTACGAGCAGTACTTC

clone_size: NA
j_call: TRBJ2-3
d_call: TRBD1
v_call: TRBV18
cdr3_aa: CASRPQGASTDTQYF
cdr3_nt: TGTGCCAGCCGCCCCCAGGGGGCCAGCACAGATACGCAGTATTTT

clone_size: NA
j_call: TRBJ1-4
d_call: NA
v_call: TRBV5-1
cdr3_aa: CASRWTENEKLFF
cdr3_nt: TGCGCCAGCAGATGGACAGAAAATGAAAAACTGTTTTTT

clone_size: NA
j_call: TRBJ1-2
d_call: NA
v_call: TRBV5-4
cdr3_aa: CASSRVTTPYGYTF
cdr3_nt: TGTGCCAGCAGCCGGGTCACGACTCCCTATGGCTACACCTTC

clone_size: NA
j_call: TRBJ1-1
d_call: NA
v_call: TRBV7-3
cdr3_aa: CASSIGPTNTEAFF
cdr3_nt: TGTGCCAGCAGCATCGGACCGACGAACACTGAAGCTTTCTTT

clone_size: NA
j_call: TRBJ2-3
d_call: TRBD2
v_call: TRBV28
cdr3_aa: CATAGSGASTDTQYF
cdr3_nt: TGTGCCACCGCGGGGAGCGGGGCCAGCACAGATACGCAGTATTTT

clone_size: NA
j_call: TRBJ2-4
d_call: TRBD2
v_call: TRBV18
cdr3_aa: CASSPRLAGGNIAKNIQYF
cdr3_nt: TGTGCCAGCTCACCCCGACTAGCGGGAGGGAACATAGCCAAAAACATTCAGTACTTC

clone_size: NA
j_call: TRBJ2-5
d_call: TRBD1
v_call: TRBV7-8
cdr3_aa: CASSLARFGDRAGRETQYF
cdr3_nt: TGTGCCAGCAGCTTAGCGCGTTTTGGGGACAGGGCAGGGAGAGAGACCCAGTACTTC

clone_size: NA
j_call: TRBJ1-1
d_call: NA
v_call: TRBV19
cdr3_aa: CASSIDKAPIREAFF
cdr3_nt: TGTGCCAGTAGTATAGACAAGGCCCCCATTCGTGAAGCTTTCTTT

clone_size: once
j_call: TRBJ2-5
d_call: NA
v_call: TRBV2
cdr3_aa: CASSVLSGQETQYF
cdr3_nt: TGTGCCAGCAGTGTACTAAGCGGCCAAGAGACCCAGTACTTC

clone_size: NA
j_call: TRBJ2-2
d_call: TRBD2
v_call: TRBV19
cdr3_aa: CATRRQGGTGELFF
cdr3_nt: TGTGCCACCAGGAGGCAGGGAGGGACCGGGGAGCTGTTTTTT

clone_size: few
j_call: TRBJ1-5
d_call: TRBD1
v_call: TRBV27
cdr3_aa: CASSSQGSGQPQHF
cdr3_nt: TGTGCCAGCAGTTCACAGGGGAGTGGTCAGCCCCAGCATTTT

clone_size: NA
j_call: TRBJ1-1
d_call: NA
v_call: TRBV6-5
cdr3_aa: CASSYSHGMNTEAFF
cdr3_nt: TGTGCCAGCAGTTACTCGCATGGGATGAACACTGAAGCTTTCTTT

clone_size: NA
j_call: TRBJ1-4
d_call: NA
v_call: TRBV7-2
cdr3_aa: CASSLAAVNEKLFF
cdr3_nt: TGTGCCAGCAGCTTAGCGGCGGTTAATGAAAAACTGTTTTTT

clone_size: NA
j_call: TRBJ2-1
d_call: TRBD1
v_call: TRBV29-1
cdr3_aa: CSVTNRGLYNEQFF
cdr3_nt: TGCAGCGTCACGAACAGGGGCCTCTACAATGAGCAGTTCTTC

clone_size: NA
j_call: TRBJ1-3
d_call: TRBD1
v_call: TRBV4-2
cdr3_aa: CASSQGGFSGNTIYF
cdr3_nt: TGTGCCAGCAGTCAAGGGGGCTTCTCTGGAAACACCATATATTTT

clone_size: NA
j_call: TRBJ1-2
d_call: NA
v_call: TRBV9
cdr3_aa: CASSVGGGSNYGYTF
cdr3_nt: TGTGCCAGCAGCGTAGGGGGAGGCTCTAATTATGGCTACACCTTC

clone_size: NA
j_call: TRBJ2-5
d_call: NA
v_call: TRBV2
cdr3_aa: CASTLWETQYF
cdr3_nt: TGTGCCAGCACGCTGTGGGAGACCCAGTACTTC

clone_size: NA
j_call: TRBJ2-1
d_call: TRBD2
v_call: TRBV30
cdr3_aa: CTWSAPGTSGGGEQFF
cdr3_nt: TGTACCTGGAGTGCCCCCGGGACTAGCGGGGGGGGTGAGCAGTTCTTC

clone_size: NA
j_call: TRBJ2-3
d_call: TRBD2
v_call: TRBV9
cdr3_aa: CASSVTERGSTDTQYF
cdr3_nt: TGTGCCAGCAGCGTAACGGAGCGGGGGTCCACAGATACGCAGTATTTT

clone_size: NA
j_call: TRBJ2-1
d_call: TRBD2
v_call: TRBV9
cdr3_aa: CASSVATSGSGYNEQFF
cdr3_nt: TGTGCCAGCAGCGTAGCTACTAGCGGGAGCGGTTACAATGAGCAGTTCTTC

clone_size: NA
j_call: TRBJ2-2
d_call: TRBD1
v_call: TRBV5-1
cdr3_aa: CASSSRGRTSTGELFF
cdr3_nt: TGCGCCAGCAGCTCCAGGGGGCGAACTTCCACCGGGGAGCTGTTTTTT

clone_size: NA
j_call: TRBJ1-1
d_call: NA
v_call: TRBV28
cdr3_aa: CASSLARGYTEAFF
cdr3_nt: TGTGCCAGCAGTTTGGCCAGGGGTTACACTGAAGCTTTCTTT

clone_size: NA
j_call: TRBJ2-3
d_call: TRBD1
v_call: TRBV11-3
cdr3_aa: CASSLTGAGDTQYF
cdr3_nt: TGTGCCAGCAGCTTGACAGGGGCGGGAGATACGCAGTATTTT

clone_size: NA
j_call: TRBJ1-4
d_call: TRBD1
v_call: TRBV6-1
cdr3_aa: CASKFRGPANEKLFF
cdr3_nt: TGTGCCAGCAAGTTTAGGGGGCCGGCTAATGAAAAACTGTTTTTT

clone_size: NA
j_call: TRBJ1-4
d_call: NA
v_call: TRBV7-9
cdr3_aa: CASSLDGVRESQLFF
cdr3_nt: TGTGCCAGCAGCTTAGACGGTGTTCGGGAGAGTCAACTGTTTTTT

clone_size: NA
j_call: TRBJ1-3
d_call: NA
v_call: TRBV2
cdr3_aa: CAIPGSSGNTIYF
cdr3_nt: TGTGCCATCCCAGGGTCCTCTGGAAACACCATATATTTT

clone_size: NA
j_call: TRBJ2-1
d_call: NA
v_call: TRBV9
cdr3_aa: CASSVLGKSNEQFF
cdr3_nt: TGTGCCAGCAGCGTTCTGGGGAAGAGCAATGAGCAGTTCTTC

clone_size: NA
j_call: TRBJ2-7
d_call: TRBD1
v_call: TRBV19
cdr3_aa: CASSSRGTGRDEQYF
cdr3_nt: TGTGCCAGCTCCTCCCGTGGGACAGGGAGGGACGAGCAGTACTTC

clone_size: few
j_call: TRBJ1-2
d_call: NA
v_call: TRBV28
cdr3_aa: CATGGSNGYTF
cdr3_nt: TGTGCCACCGGGGGTTCTAATGGCTACACCTTC

clone_size: NA
j_call: TRBJ2-3
d_call: TRBD2
v_call: TRBV27
cdr3_aa: CASRTLAGGHGTQYF
cdr3_nt: TGTGCCAGCAGGACACTAGCGGGAGGGCATGGTACGCAGTATTTT

clone_size: NA
j_call: TRBJ2-1
d_call: TRBD2
v_call: TRBV5-4
cdr3_aa: CASSLEAGGPWEQFF
cdr3_nt: TGTGCCAGCAGCTTGGAGGCGGGAGGGCCATGGGAGCAGTTCTTC

clone_size: NA
j_call: TRBJ2-1
d_call: TRBD1
v_call: TRBV12-5
cdr3_aa: CASGPTYRGSISEQFF
cdr3_nt: TGTGCTAGTGGTCCAACCTACAGGGGTTCGATTAGTGAGCAGTTCTTC